The 20 T cell receptor beta chains below come from one sample, sequenced in a study of blood T cells in healthy people across ages. Using a J-beta primer mix together with a sample-barcoded 5' primer, a second PCR was run for roughly 6 to 12 cycles. TCRdb called the 5' RACE reads again in MiXCR, with one record for every CDR3 protein. The sample carries roughly 1.7 million distinct CDR3 sequences, roughly 32% recorded once. Sequences were obtained from blood. The origin of the receptors is a woman aged 25 to 39 in good health.

This clonotype came up a few times. One end of the junction varies from germline; a read error may be responsible. The V and J genes are TRBV7-7 and TRBJ2-5; maybe TRBD2 (5 bases). This CDR3 region has 13 residues. Germline V gene lookup returns CDR1 SSHAT and CDR2 FNYEAQ (reference sequence). The CDR3: CASRLAIQETQYF. The CDR3, as DNA: TGTGCCAGCAGGTTAGCGATTCAAGAGACCCAGTACTTC.

The chain combines TRBV10-3 with TRBJ2-1; 7 nucleotides match TRBD1. V was pared by 3 bases and J by 7 bases, with 6 bases of the junction left unmatched. CDR3 length: 14 residues. The germline V gene encodes CDR1 ENHRY and CDR2 SYGVKD. CDR3 sequence: CAISDNRGMNEQFF. The CDR3 DNA reads as TGTGCCATCAGTGACAACAGGGGTATGAATGAGCAGTTCTTC.

The chain links TRBV24-1 to TRBJ2-3; 8 positions match TRBD1. Germline V lookup: CDR1 KGHDR, CDR2 SFDVKD. V trimming: 3 bases; J trimming: 9 bases; junction bases outside the gene matches: 7. The CDR3 covers 14 residues. CDR3 DNA sequence: TGTGCCACCAGTGATACAAGGACAGGGACAACGCAGTATTTT. Amino acid sequence: CATSDTRTGTTQYF.

V usage is TRBV10-3 and J usage is TRBJ1-2; the match to TRBD1 covers 7 bases. The CDR3 is 15 amino acids. Germline CDR1 reads ENHRY; CDR2 reads SYGVKD. With 6 bases clipped from V and 2 bases from J, the junction kept 9 bases outside the gene matches. As DNA, the CDR3 is TGTGCCATCAGCGGGGGGGACAGTAGGAACTATGGCTACACCTTC. It specifies CAISGGDSRNYGYTF.

There are many counts of this clonotype. CDR3 nucleotides: TGTGCCATCAGTGGGACTAGCGGGATCTACAATGAGCAGTTCTTC. It translates to CAISGTSGIYNEQFF. This rearrangement joins TRBV10-3 to TRBJ2-1; 12 positions match TRBD2. The CDR3 extends over 15 amino acids. V lost 4 bases, J lost 3 bases, and 1 base stayed unmatched. Per the germline V gene, CDR1 is ENHRY and CDR2 is SYGVKD.

The rearrangement joins TRBV2 to TRBJ2-1, with 13 bases aligning to TRBD2. V lost 7 bases and J lost 1; bases outside the gene matches: 4. This CDR3 has 16 amino acids. Germline V lookup: CDR1 SNHLY, CDR2 FYNNEI. The CDR3 DNA follows: TGTGCCAGCATGGTGACTAGCGGGAGGTCCTACAATGAGCAGTTCTTC. Translating gives CASMVTSGRSYNEQFF.

With respect to this clonotype: Its ends do not fully match the called genes, so a read error is possible. The V gene is TRBV15, the J gene TRBJ1-4; D is ambiguous. This CDR3 has 16 amino acids. Germline V gene data show CDR1 as LNHNV and CDR2 as YYDKDF (reference sequence). CDR3 region: CATNRDRGGGSEKLFF. For the CDR3, the DNA is TGTGCCACCAACAGAGATCGGGGAGGAGGGAGTGAAAAACTGTTTTTT.

The rearrangement joins TRBV27 to TRBJ1-5; no definite D call. The length of the CDR3 is 14 residues. CDR1 is MNHEY and CDR2 is SMNVEV in the germline V gene (reference sequence). V lost 4 bases and J 3 bases, leaving 10 bases between the germline ends. The DNA for the CDR3 is TGTGCCAGCAGTTCTCCGGGAAACAATCAGCCCCAGCATTTT. Translated, it gives CASSSPGNNQPQHF.

This clonotype was observed at least ten times. J is TRBJ2-3 and V is TRBV13; weak D call: TRBD1 (5 bases). The V end lost 5 bases, the J end lost 4 bases, and 19 bases lay between the germline ends. This CDR3 has 16 amino acids. The germline CDR1 and CDR2 sequences are PRHDT and FYEKMQ (reference sequence). CDR3 bases: TGTGCCAGCAGCCCTTCGACAGCCCGGAGTTCAGATACGCAGTATTTT. Amino acid sequence: CASSPSTARSSDTQYF.

This clonotype occurred a few times. The chain links TRBV11-2 to TRBJ2-7; D might be TRBD2 (7 bases). The germline V and J ends were trimmed by 3 bases and 0 bases, with 12 bases remaining between them. The CDR3 is 15 residues long. CDR1 SGHAT and CDR2 FQNNGV come from the germline V gene. CDR3 nucleotide sequence: TGTGCCAGCAGCTTGGGCGGGGGCGTCTCCTACGAGCAGTACTTC. It specifies CASSLGGGVSYEQYF. Together with reference TRBV11-2 and TRBJ2-7, the CDR3 gives the full variable domain: EAGVAQSPRYKIIEKRQSVAFWCNPISGHATLYWYQQILGQGPKLLIQFQNNGVVDDSQLPKDRFSAERLKGVDSTLKIQPAKLEDSAVYLCASSLGGGVSYEQYFGPGTRLTVT.

Points on this clonotype: A clone one base away is much larger, so this may be a read error. The DNA of the CDR3 is TGTGCCAGCAACTCCGGACTAGCGGGAACCAATGAGCAGTTCTTC. Protein: CASNSGLAGTNEQFF. This chain joins TRBV7-2 and TRBJ2-1, with 12 positions matching TRBD2. This CDR3 has 15 amino acids. CDR1 is SGHTA, CDR2 FQGNSA, per germline. V lost 7 bases and J lost 6; bases outside the gene matches: 7.

The sample holds a few counts of this clonotype. The chain employs TRBV27 and TRBJ2-3; 7 bases match TRBD2. Germline values: CDR1 MNHEY, CDR2 SMNVEV (reference sequence). The trim removed 5 bases at V and 3 bases at J, leaving 8 bases unmatched. The CDR3 runs to 15 residues. CDR3 DNA: TGTGCCAGCAGTCGTTCAGCGGGGTGGACAGATACGCAGTATTTT. Translation gives CASSRSAGWTDTQYF.

Only a few counts were recorded for this clonotype. The gene calls are TRBV4-2 and TRBJ2-1, with 10 bases identical to TRBD2. CDR3 size: 17 residues. Looked up from germline, CDR1 is LGHNA and CDR2 is YNFKEQ. Trimming took 1 base from V and 8 from J; bases not matched to a gene: 11. The CDR3 DNA sequence: TGTGCCAGCAGCCAAGGGGGAGCGGGGGGGCTTTTCGATGAGCAGTTCTTC. Its protein is CASSQGGAGGLFDEQFF.

The chain links TRBV28 to TRBJ1-6, with D perhaps TRBD1 (6 bases). Between the trimmed V and J ends, which lost 7 bases and 8 bases, there was a span of 12 bases. This CDR3 has 13 amino acids. The germline V gene has CDR1 MDHEN and CDR2 SYDVKM. The DNA of the CDR3 is TGTGCCAGCAACGGGACACCGTATTCACCCCTCCACTTT. Protein: CASNGTPYSPLHF.

This clonotype has more than one count but fewer than ten. The CDR3 DNA sequence: TGTGCCAGCGGGGGACCACCGAGAACAGATACGCAGTATTTT. Translation gives CASGGPPRTDTQYF. The chain recombines TRBV7-9 with TRBJ2-3; D possibly uses TRBD1 or TRBD2 (5 bases each). This CDR3 is 14 amino acids long. Per germline, CDR1 SEHNR and CDR2 FQNEAQ (reference sequence). Trimming removed 8 bases at V and 3 bases at J, with 15 bases between. The variable domain in full, completed from reference TRBV7-9 and TRBJ2-3, reads DTGVSQNPRHKITKRGQNVTFRCDPISEHNRLYWYRQTLGQGPEFLTYFQNEAQLEKSRLLSDRFSAERPKGSFSTLEIQRTEQGDSAMYLCASGGPPRTDTQYFGPGTRLTVL.

This clonotype was found a few times. This chain joins TRBV7-9 and TRBJ1-6; D gene ambiguous. V was shortened by 1 base and J by 7 bases, with 11 bases between the two germline ends. This CDR3 is built from 15 residues. Germline lookup yields CDR1 SEHNR and CDR2 FQNEAQ (reference sequence). In nucleotides, the CDR3 is TGTGCCAGCAGCTTAGGGGAAGCCTCAAATTCACCCCTCCACTTT. Its protein is CASSLGEASNSPLHF.

V usage is TRBV27 and J usage is TRBJ2-7; TRBD2 is a possible D gene (6 bases). CDR1 and CDR2 from the germline V gene are MNHEY and SMNVEV (reference sequence). CDR3 length: 14 amino acids. Deletions cut 4 bases from V and 5 bases from J, with 15 bases between. The CDR3: CASSWGTPRDEQYF. CDR3 sequence (DNA): TGTGCCAGCAGTTGGGGGACTCCGAGGGACGAGCAGTACTTC.

As regards this clonotype: Germline and junction disagree at one end, which may indicate a read error. This rearrangement joins TRBV9 to TRBJ1-1; 8 nucleotides match TRBD1. Germline V lookup: CDR1 SGDLS, CDR2 YYNGEE. The CDR3 covers 14 residues. This CDR3 reads CGSSVTGTGTEAFF. The CDR3 coding sequence is TGTGGCAGCAGCGTGACCGGGACAGGCACTGAAGCTTTCTTT.

The chain has TRBV7-2 and TRBJ2-3; possible D gene TRBD1, 6 bases. The CDR3 spans 15 residues. The V end lost 3 bases, the J end lost 4 bases, and 14 bases lay between the germline ends. Germline V CDR1 and CDR2: SGHTA, FQGNSA. CDR3 nucleotide sequence: TGTGCCAGCAGCTTTGACGGACAGAGAGCAGATACGCAGTATTTT. Amino acids: CASSFDGQRADTQYF.

As for this clonotype: The junction and the germline gene differ at one end; a read error may be behind it. The rearrangement uses TRBV28 and TRBJ2-3; D unresolved. Germline CDR1 is MDHEN and CDR2 is SYDVKM. There are 15 residues in the CDR3. In DNA form, the CDR3 reads TGTACCAGCAGTTTCGCGAAGGATCCCACAGATACGCAGTATTTT. The encoded protein is CTSSFAKDPTDTQYF.